This T cell receptor beta chain was recovered during a study of blood T cell repertoires in COVID-19. Study at large: Samples came from the United States, Italy and Spain, spanning acute and convalescent COVID-19. The cDNA or gDNA used as material had been derived from T cells, B-cell-depleted T cells, or PBMCs.

Seattle-derived patients entered the study during active infection and were followed longitudinally. V was clipped by 1 base and J by 1 base, with 7 bases between them. CDR1 and CDR2 (germline): SGHTA, FQGNSA. The CDR3 is made up of 15 amino acids. In the original workflow: From reference gene primer amplification, estimates of nucleated cell counts were derived. Here immunoSEQ multiplex PCR was the method, and the copy in TCRdb shows in-frame clones only, minus some. For V, J and clone size, that table is used; D and trimming come from the DNA. This sample has under 200,000 clones; around 76% occur once, and the top ten carry about 8%.

Sequenced input: peripheral blood. This TCR derives from a woman aged 55-69 years with COVID-19, enrolled during active disease. This chain uses TRBV7-2 with TRBJ2-2, with a weak D call TRBD2 (5 bases). The CDR3: CASSLVRGNTGELFF. In nucleotides, the CDR3 is TGTGCCAGCAGCTTAGTCCGGGGGAACACCGGGGAGCTGTTTTTT.